Listed below are T cell receptor beta chains from one sample, sequenced in a study of cytomegalovirus exposure and HLA in healthy donors. Only in-frame clones appear in the TCRdb table, and some are missing; sequencing was by immunoSEQ multiplex PCR. Altogether some 190,000 clones are present, over 70% being singletons, with the ten largest covering about 1.2%. Sequencing input: PBMCs. Every receptor here comes from a boy aged 2 to 10 in good health and CMV-seronegative. Both conserved end residues are part of each CDR3. D genes are given only for firm matches. Where a row states a size, it is once, few, many or the class of an expanded clone; other rows omit it.

j_gene: TRBJ2-3; len: 15; v_gene: TRBV11-2; abundance: NA; d_gene: TRBD2; CDR3nt: TGTGCCAGCAGCTTCGGGACTAGAAACACAGATACGCAGTATTTT; CDR3aa: CASSFGTRNTDTQYF
j_gene: TRBJ2-1; len: 17; v_gene: TRBV5-1; abundance: NA; d_gene: NA; CDR3nt: TGCGCCAGCAGCTTGGCCGGACGGGAAAGCTCCTACAATGAGCAGTTCTTC; CDR3aa: CASSLAGRESSYNEQFF
j_gene: TRBJ2-7; len: 13; v_gene: TRBV27; abundance: NA; d_gene: TRBD2; CDR3nt: TGTGCCAGCAGTCCGACTAGCGGCTACGAGCAGTACTTC; CDR3aa: CASSPTSGYEQYF
j_gene: TRBJ2-1; len: 15; v_gene: TRBV4-3; abundance: NA; d_gene: TRBD2; CDR3nt: TGCGCCAGCAGCCAAGTTACTAGCGGCGACAATGAGCAGTTCTTC; CDR3aa: CASSQVTSGDNEQFF
j_gene: TRBJ1-6; len: 16; v_gene: TRBV19; abundance: NA; d_gene: TRBD1; CDR3nt: TGTGCCAGTAGTGCCCGGACAGGGGGCTATAATTCACCCCTCCACTTT; CDR3aa: CASSARTGGYNSPLHF
j_gene: TRBJ1-1; len: 15; v_gene: TRBV21-1; abundance: NA; d_gene: NA; CDR3nt: TGTGCCAGCAGCGAACAGGGAGAAGGGAACACTGAAGCTTTCTTT; CDR3aa: CASSEQGEGNTEAFF
j_gene: TRBJ2-1; len: 17; v_gene: TRBV5-6; abundance: NA; d_gene: TRBD1; CDR3nt: TGTGCCAGCAGCAAACCGGGACAGGGGGCTTCCTACAATGAGCAGTTCTTC; CDR3aa: CASSKPGQGASYNEQFF
j_gene: TRBJ2-1; len: 18; v_gene: TRBV2; abundance: NA; d_gene: TRBD2; CDR3nt: TGTGCCAGCAGTGGGGGAGGAGGAACTAGCGGGAATTACAATGAGCAGTTCTTC; CDR3aa: CASSGGGGTSGNYNEQFF
j_gene: TRBJ1-5; len: 13; v_gene: TRBV7-8; abundance: NA; d_gene: NA; CDR3nt: TGTGCCAGCAGCTTAGCTGAGGATCAGCCCCAGCATTTT; CDR3aa: CASSLAEDQPQHF
j_gene: TRBJ2-1; len: 16; v_gene: TRBV25-1; abundance: NA; d_gene: TRBD2; CDR3nt: TGTGCCAGCACTGGCGGGGGGTCAAATTCCTACAATGAGCAGTTCTTC; CDR3aa: CASTGGGSNSYNEQFF
j_gene: TRBJ2-3; len: 19; v_gene: TRBV7-6; abundance: NA; d_gene: NA; CDR3nt: TGTGCCAGCAGCTTATACGGAGGCCTCATTGGTTCTAGCACAGATACGCAGTATTTT; CDR3aa: CASSLYGGLIGSSTDTQYF
j_gene: TRBJ2-1; len: 16; v_gene: TRBV29-1; abundance: NA; d_gene: TRBD2; CDR3nt: TGCAGCGTTGGGGGGGCCCGAGGCGGGAGGTCCGATGAGCAGTTCTTC; CDR3aa: CSVGGARGGRSDEQFF
j_gene: TRBJ2-1; len: 14; v_gene: TRBV30; abundance: once; d_gene: TRBD2; CDR3nt: TGTGCCGGAGCGGGGGGGCCGATTGGAAATGAGCAGTTCTTC; CDR3aa: CAGAGGPIGNEQFF
j_gene: TRBJ1-1; len: 14; v_gene: TRBV2; abundance: NA; d_gene: TRBD1; CDR3nt: TGTGCCAGCAGGAAGGACAGGGGCGGCACTGAAGCTTTCTTT; CDR3aa: CASRKDRGGTEAFF
j_gene: TRBJ2-2; len: 14; v_gene: TRBV29-1; abundance: NA; d_gene: TRBD2; CDR3nt: TGCAGCGCGCTAGCGGGAGTAGGCACCGGGGAGCTGTTTTTT; CDR3aa: CSALAGVGTGELFF
j_gene: TRBJ2-7; len: 15; v_gene: TRBV19; abundance: NA; d_gene: TRBD2; CDR3nt: TGTGCCAGTTCGATGCGGACTAGCGGACCCTACGAGCAGTACTTC; CDR3aa: CASSMRTSGPYEQYF
j_gene: TRBJ1-2; len: 16; v_gene: TRBV15; abundance: NA; d_gene: TRBD1; CDR3nt: TGTGCCACCAGCAGAGATTGGGCAGGGGGAGACTATGGCTACACCTTC; CDR3aa: CATSRDWAGGDYGYTF
j_gene: TRBJ1-1; len: 13; v_gene: TRBV29-1; abundance: NA; d_gene: NA; CDR3nt: TGCAGCGTTGTAGTGGGCCTCCAACCTCCAGCTTTCTTT; CDR3aa: CSVVVGLQPPAFF
j_gene: TRBJ1-2; len: 15; v_gene: TRBV14; abundance: NA; d_gene: NA; CDR3nt: TGTGCCAGCAGCCGACAGGATCAGATAGACTATGGCTACACCTTC; CDR3aa: CASSRQDQIDYGYTF
j_gene: TRBJ2-2; len: 20; v_gene: TRBV27; abundance: NA; d_gene: TRBD1; CDR3nt: TGTGCCAGCAGTTCCGGGGACGGGACAGGGACATCAGAGAACACCGGGGAGCTGTTTTTT; CDR3aa: CASSSGDGTGTSENTGELFF
j_gene: TRBJ2-1; len: 14; v_gene: TRBV5-4; abundance: NA; d_gene: NA; CDR3nt: TGTGCCAGCAGCTTACAGTCGGGGATGAATGAGCAGTTCTTC; CDR3aa: CASSLQSGMNEQFF
j_gene: TRBJ2-3; len: 13; v_gene: TRBV11-2; abundance: NA; d_gene: TRBD1; CDR3nt: TGTGCCAGCAGCTTGACAGGGACAGATACGCAGTATTTT; CDR3aa: CASSLTGTDTQYF
j_gene: TRBJ1-5; len: 13; v_gene: TRBV7-2; abundance: NA; d_gene: TRBD1; CDR3nt: TGTGCCAGCAGCTTTGCAGGGGGTCAGCCCCAGCATTTT; CDR3aa: CASSFAGGQPQHF
j_gene: TRBJ1-1; len: 12; v_gene: TRBV9; abundance: NA; d_gene: NA; CDR3nt: TGTGCCAGCAGCGTAGGGCCAGGGGAGGCTTTCTTT; CDR3aa: CASSVGPGEAFF
j_gene: TRBJ1-3; len: 15; v_gene: TRBV6-5; abundance: NA; d_gene: NA; CDR3nt: TGTGCCAGCAGGCCTGACAGATACTCTGGAAACACCATATATTTT; CDR3aa: CASRPDRYSGNTIYF
j_gene: TRBJ1-2; len: 14; v_gene: TRBV30; abundance: NA; d_gene: NA; CDR3nt: TGTGCCTGGGGATTCCCCGGGACAAGGGATGGCTACACCTTC; CDR3aa: CAWGFPGTRDGYTF
j_gene: TRBJ2-5; len: 16; v_gene: TRBV2; abundance: NA; d_gene: TRBD2; CDR3nt: TGTGCCAGCAGCCCTAGCGGGAGCATAGGGCAAGAGACCCAGTACTTC; CDR3aa: CASSPSGSIGQETQYF
j_gene: TRBJ1-4; len: 14; v_gene: TRBV2; abundance: few; d_gene: NA; CDR3nt: TGTGCCAGCAGTAGTCAGGGTACTAATGAAAAACTGTTTTTT; CDR3aa: CASSSQGTNEKLFF
j_gene: TRBJ2-5; len: 14; v_gene: TRBV5-1; abundance: NA; d_gene: TRBD1; CDR3nt: TGCGCCAGCAGCTTCCGGGACAGCCAAGAGACCCAGTACTTC; CDR3aa: CASSFRDSQETQYF
j_gene: TRBJ1-2; len: 14; v_gene: TRBV18; abundance: NA; d_gene: TRBD1; CDR3nt: TGTGCCAGCTCCCGGACAGGCGGGGACAATGGCTACACCTTC; CDR3aa: CASSRTGGDNGYTF
j_gene: TRBJ1-1; len: 14; v_gene: TRBV11-2; abundance: once; d_gene: NA; CDR3nt: TGTGCCAGCAGCTACCGACAGGCAACACCGGAAGCTTTCTTT; CDR3aa: CASSYRQATPEAFF
j_gene: TRBJ2-1; len: 16; v_gene: TRBV19; abundance: NA; d_gene: TRBD2; CDR3nt: TGTGCCAGTAGTACTCAGCGGGGGCCCTCCTACAATGAGCAGTTCTTC; CDR3aa: CASSTQRGPSYNEQFF
j_gene: TRBJ2-5; len: 14; v_gene: TRBV13; abundance: NA; d_gene: NA; CDR3nt: TGTGCCAGCAGCCCGGACAGCCGTCAAGAGACCCAGTACTTC; CDR3aa: CASSPDSRQETQYF
j_gene: TRBJ2-1; len: 12; v_gene: TRBV6-6; abundance: NA; d_gene: NA; CDR3nt: TGTGCCAGCAGTCACGGTGGGGCCTCACGGTTCTTC; CDR3aa: CASSHGGASRFF
j_gene: TRBJ1-4; len: 13; v_gene: TRBV7-2; abundance: once; d_gene: NA; CDR3nt: TGTGCCAGCAGCGTAACAACTAATGAAAAACTGTTTTTT; CDR3aa: CASSVTTNEKLFF
j_gene: TRBJ1-2; len: 15; v_gene: TRBV5-8; abundance: NA; d_gene: TRBD1; CDR3nt: TGTGCCAGCACCCTAGGACAGGGCCTAAACTATGGCTACACCTTC; CDR3aa: CASTLGQGLNYGYTF
j_gene: TRBJ2-2; len: 18; v_gene: TRBV5-1; abundance: once; d_gene: TRBD1; CDR3nt: TGCGCCAGCAGCCGGAGCGGACCCGGGACAGCGAACACCGGGGAGCTGTTTTTT; CDR3aa: CASSRSGPGTANTGELFF
j_gene: TRBJ2-2; len: 15; v_gene: TRBV5-6; abundance: NA; d_gene: TRBD1; CDR3nt: TGTGCCAGCAGCTTGGGGACAGGGAACACCGGGGAGCTGTTTTTT; CDR3aa: CASSLGTGNTGELFF
j_gene: TRBJ1-1; len: 15; v_gene: TRBV5-6; abundance: NA; d_gene: TRBD1; CDR3nt: TGTGCCAGCAGCGCATCCGGACAGGGGGATCCTGAAGCTTTCTTT; CDR3aa: CASSASGQGDPEAFF
j_gene: TRBJ2-5; len: 15; v_gene: TRBV9; abundance: NA; d_gene: TRBD2; CDR3nt: TGTGCCAGCAGTCCTGGACTAGCGGGAGGAGAGACCCAGTACTTC; CDR3aa: CASSPGLAGGETQYF